These T cell receptor beta chains were read from a single sample in a study of neurological immune-mediated disorders. TCRdb itself ran the 5' RACE reads through MiXCR, one entry per CDR3 protein. The sample has about 66,000 distinct CDR3 sequences; around 3.9% are singletons. Material: PBMCs. Source of these receptors: a man aged 25-45 years with multiple sclerosis. Both conserved end residues are trimmed from each CDR3. Fields, in order: V gene, J gene, CDR3 protein.

TRBV12-3/TRBV12-4,TRBJ2-7,ASSLSGQSYEQY
TRBV6-5,TRBJ2-1,ASSQPSSASYNEQF
TRBV7-2,TRBJ2-7,ASTSPTGGTYEQY
TRBV7-2,TRBJ2-7,ASSLWRYEQY
TRBV5-1,TRBJ2-2,ASSSGIQVYTGELF
TRBV20-1,TRBJ1-1,SATTPAGEIEAF
TRBV6-5,TRBJ1-5,ASSRTGGWGQPQH
TRBV20-1,TRBJ1-5,SAREGGYSNQPQH
TRBV27,TRBJ2-3,ASSLASPSTDTQY
TRBV12-3/TRBV12-4,TRBJ2-3,ASSLGAPSTDTQY
TRBV3-1,TRBJ1-2,ASSQAQGRSGYT
TRBV15,TRBJ2-4,ATSFGGRVSNIQY
TRBV7-2,TRBJ2-2,ASSLVQRGVGELF
TRBV12-3/TRBV12-4,TRBJ1-5,ASSHDRGHQPQN
TRBV5-1,TRBJ2-7,ASSLAPASYEQY
TRBV12-3/TRBV12-4,TRBJ1-6,ASSLLGQGRNSPLH
TRBV4-3,TRBJ1-2,ASSQDLSSAGQYYGYT
TRBV12-3/TRBV12-4,TRBJ2-3,ASSESTSTDTQY
TRBV12-3/TRBV12-4,TRBJ2-2,ASSYGLAVNTGELF
TRBV5-1,TRBJ2-5,ASLPGQRLQETQY
TRBV29-1,TRBJ2-1,SAIGLAGSYEQF
TRBV20-1,TRBJ1-2,SAQPQDRGNYGYT
TRBV6-5,TRBJ2-1,ASSYPGTGAYNEQF
TRBV3-1,TRBJ1-5,ASSRGGNQPQN
TRBV5-1,TRBJ2-1,ASSLAPRGPYNEQF
TRBV7-9,TRBJ2-1,ASSPGLAGAASYNEQF
TRBV27,TRBJ1-1,ASSTLGTEAF
TRBV7-9,TRBJ1-1,ASSTGQNTEAF
TRBV5-1,TRBJ1-2,ASSPGQPVDGYT
TRBV7-2,TRBJ2-7,ASSLLKAYEQY
TRBV27,TRBJ1-4,ASSSAPRLGEKLF
TRBV6-1,TRBJ2-3,ASAITATDTQY
TRBV12-3/TRBV12-4,TRBJ1-3,ASSLGRGNTIY
TRBV7-3,TRBJ2-5,ASSVTLRLIQETQY
TRBV20-1,TRBJ1-5,SLAMGQPQH
TRBV5-1,TRBJ2-3,ASSLNRGSSTDTQY
TRBV10-3,TRBJ2-2,AITPLPPGELF
TRBV6-5,TRBJ1-6,ASKRSGTGNSPLN
TRBV7-7,TRBJ2-5,ASSLGPGIFQETQY
TRBV14,TRBJ2-1,ASSHFRTVSSYNEQF
TRBV2,TRBJ2-3,ASSEVPSGGDTQY
TRBV5-1,TRBJ2-2,ASSLHLSGQQGNTGELF
TRBV20-1,TRBJ2-6,SARDGSEGTPPP
TRBV7-9,TRBJ1-2,ASSLDGGNYGYT
TRBV7-9,TRBJ1-2,ASRPTGTEGGYT
TRBV5-1,TRBJ2-2,ASSFGPNTGELF
TRBV20-1,TRBJ2-1,SASKGADNEQF
TRBV27,TRBJ2-7,ASSFGGESYEQY
TRBV20-1,TRBJ2-5,SAIQETQY
TRBV6-6,TRBJ2-1,ASSYIRNEQF
TRBV5-1,TRBJ2-2,ASSLDYRMASGELF
TRBV6-2/TRBV6-3,TRBJ2-2,ASSYVRRGGELF
TRBV20-1,TRBJ1-5,SARDTGGVNQPQH
TRBV20-1,TRBJ2-3,SASSAWRGGFTDTQY